This TCR beta chain is drawn from a study of beta chain features in type 1 diabetes. Study in general: The number of sorted cells examined across all samples was roughly 100,000,000. Study outcomes and limitations: The naive, central memory and Treg TCRB repertoires looked more alike in patients than they did in healthy donors. Type 1 diabetes patients showed a moderate but significant shortening of TCRB CDR3s in all four CD4+ subsets.

Worth noting for this clone: As yet, its antigen is unknown.

What was sequenced were expressed TCRB transcripts, since all of the isolated RNA had been reverse transcribed. Read counts averaged approximately 3.5 million for samples of naive, central memory and regulatory T cells. The data were produced by immunoSEQ multiplex PCR, yet TCRdb's version contains in-frame clones alone and is incomplete. The table lists hundreds of thousands of clones, around 15% of them singletons. The germline gives CDR1 KGHSH, CDR2 LQKENI. V lost 6 bases, J lost 7 bases, and 21 bases lay in between. The CDR3 sequence is 15 residues long. Sequencing was performed on naive CD4+ T cells from blood. The source is a young man with type 1 diabetes. V usage is TRBV18 and J usage is TRBJ1-1; possible D gene TRBD1, 5 bases. In DNA form, the CDR3 reads TGTGCCAGCTCTCCCGGGTCACCCGAGGGACTTGAAGCTTTCTTT. This sequence encodes CASSPGSPEGLEAFF. Using reference TRBV18 and TRBJ1-1 for the parts outside the CDR3, the full variable domain is NAGVMQNPRHLVRRRGQEARLRCSPMKGHSHVYWYRQLPEEGLKFMVYLQKENIIDESGMPKERFSAEFPKEGPSILRIQQVVRGDSAAYFCASSPGSPEGLEAFFGQGTRLTVV.